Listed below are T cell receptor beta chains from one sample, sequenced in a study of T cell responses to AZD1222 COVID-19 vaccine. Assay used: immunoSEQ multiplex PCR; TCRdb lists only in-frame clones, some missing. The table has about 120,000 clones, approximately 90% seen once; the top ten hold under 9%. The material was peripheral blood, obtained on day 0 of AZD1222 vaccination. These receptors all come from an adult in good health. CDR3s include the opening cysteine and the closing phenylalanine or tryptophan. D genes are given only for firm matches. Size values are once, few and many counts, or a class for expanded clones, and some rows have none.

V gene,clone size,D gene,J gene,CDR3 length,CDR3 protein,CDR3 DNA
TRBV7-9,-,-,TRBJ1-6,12,CASSLRGPPLHF,TGTGCCAGCAGCTTGAGGGGCCCACCCCTCCACTTT
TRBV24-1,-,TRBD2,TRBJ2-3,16,CATSAILHSGPDTQYF,TGTGCCACCAGTGCGATTCTCCATAGCGGGCCGGATACGCAGTATTTT
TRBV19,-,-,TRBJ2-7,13,CASSIDVSYEQYF,TGTGCCAGTAGTATTGACGTTTCATACGAGCAGTACTTC
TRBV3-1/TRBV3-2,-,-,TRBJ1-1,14,CASSQDWGGTEAFF,TGTGCCAGCAGCCAAGATTGGGGAGGCACTGAAGCTTTCTTT
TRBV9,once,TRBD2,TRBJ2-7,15,CASSVASGRSYEQYF,TGTGCCAGCAGCGTAGCTAGCGGGAGGTCCTACGAGCAGTACTTC
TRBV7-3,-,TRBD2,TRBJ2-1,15,CASSLGLADYNEQFF,TGTGCCAGCAGCTTGGGACTAGCGGATTACAATGAGCAGTTCTTC
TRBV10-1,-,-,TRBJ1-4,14,CASSESSGNEKLFF,TGCGCCAGCAGTGAGTCGTCCGGGAATGAAAAACTGTTTTTT
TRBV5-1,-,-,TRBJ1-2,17,CASTVGPGAALGYGYTF,TGCGCCAGCACCGTTGGTCCTGGGGCGGCTTTGGGCTATGGCTACACCTTC
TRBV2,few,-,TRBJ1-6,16,CASSDQGAEYNSPLHF,TGTGCCAGCAGTGACCAGGGTGCCGAATATAATTCACCCCTCCACTTT
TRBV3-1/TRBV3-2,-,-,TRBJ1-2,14,CASSPRGAVYGYTF,TGTGCCAGCAGCCCGAGGGGGGCAGTCTATGGCTACACCTTC
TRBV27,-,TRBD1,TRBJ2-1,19,CASTLRPDRGPSSYNEQFF,TGTGCCAGCACCCTACGGCCCGACAGGGGGCCCAGCTCCTACAATGAGCAGTTCTTC
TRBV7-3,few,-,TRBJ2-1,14,CASSHGGLYNEQFF,TGTGCCAGCAGCCATGGGGGACTTTACAATGAGCAGTTCTTC
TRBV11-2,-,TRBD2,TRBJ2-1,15,CASSRGLAGVNEQFF,TGTGCCAGCAGCAGGGGACTAGCGGGAGTGAATGAGCAGTTCTTC
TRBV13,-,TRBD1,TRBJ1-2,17,CASSSRTGRGPTYGYTF,TGTGCCAGCAGCTCCAGGACAGGCCGGGGCCCTACCTATGGCTACACCTTC
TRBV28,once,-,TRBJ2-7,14,CASSLLQGSHEQYF,TGTGCCAGCAGTTTATTACAGGGTTCCCACGAGCAGTACTTC
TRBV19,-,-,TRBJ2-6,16,CASSKGRRSGANVLTF,TGTGCCAGTAGTAAAGGACGCCGCTCTGGGGCCAACGTCCTGACTTTC
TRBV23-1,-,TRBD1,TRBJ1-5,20,CASSQDRFSWLRDSNQPQHF,TGCGCCAGCAGTCAGGACAGGTTTTCCTGGCTACGAGATAGCAATCAGCCCCAGCATTTT
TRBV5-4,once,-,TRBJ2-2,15,CASGWGPTNTGELFF,TGTGCCAGCGGTTGGGGCCCGACGAACACCGGGGAGCTGTTTTTT
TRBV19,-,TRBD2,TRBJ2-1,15,CASSPPRLANNEQFF,TGTGCCAGTAGTCCCCCCCGACTAGCCAACAATGAGCAGTTCTTC
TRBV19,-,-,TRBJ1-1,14,CASSIRGPGTEAFF,TGTGCCAGTAGTATAAGGGGCCCAGGGACTGAAGCTTTCTTT
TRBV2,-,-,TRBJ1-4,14,CASLRGTTNEKLFF,TGTGCCAGCCTTCGGGGGACAACTAATGAAAAACTGTTTTTT
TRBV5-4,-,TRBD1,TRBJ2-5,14,CASSRTGSGETQYF,TGTGCCAGCAGCCGGACAGGGTCAGGGGAGACCCAGTACTTC
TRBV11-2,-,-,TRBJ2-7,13,CASSQTQGYEQYF,TGTGCCAGCAGCCAAACTCAGGGGTACGAGCAGTACTTC
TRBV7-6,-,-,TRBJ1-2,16,CASSLGGQNSNYGYTF,TGTGCCAGCAGCTTAGGTGGACAGAACTCTAACTATGGCTACACCTTC
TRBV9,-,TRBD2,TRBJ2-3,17,CASSARRLAGSAYTQYF,TGTGCCAGCAGCGCCCGAAGACTAGCGGGATCGGCATATACGCAGTATTTT
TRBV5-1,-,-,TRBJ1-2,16,CASSLIVSATPYGYTF,TGCGCCAGCAGCTTGATTGTTTCGGCCACCCCCTATGGCTACACCTTC
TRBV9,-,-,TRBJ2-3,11,CASSGGDTQYF,TGTGCCAGCAGCGGAGGAGATACGCAGTATTTT
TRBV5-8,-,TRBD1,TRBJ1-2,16,CASSRGGYRGNYGYTF,TGTGCCAGCAGCAGGGGGGGGTACAGGGGCAACTATGGCTACACCTTC
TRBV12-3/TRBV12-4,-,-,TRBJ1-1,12,CASSSQGKQAFF,TGTGCCAGCAGTTCCCAGGGAAAACAAGCTTTCTTT
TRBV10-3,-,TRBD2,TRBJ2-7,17,CAISDPKLAGNPYEQYF,TGTGCCATCAGTGACCCGAAACTAGCGGGAAACCCCTACGAGCAGTACTTC
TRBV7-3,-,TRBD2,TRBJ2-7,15,CASSMAGTSGSEQYF,TGTGCCAGCAGCATGGCCGGGACTAGCGGGAGTGAGCAGTACTTC
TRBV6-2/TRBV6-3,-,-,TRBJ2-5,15,CASSLGGFAMETQYF,TGTGCCAGCAGCCTGGGAGGCTTCGCGATGGAGACCCAGTACTTC
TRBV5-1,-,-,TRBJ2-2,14,CASGAGFNTGELFF,TGCGCCAGCGGGGCTGGCTTCAACACCGGGGAGCTGTTTTTT
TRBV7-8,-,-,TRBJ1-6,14,CASSSGPGNSPLHF,TGTGCCAGCAGTTCAGGGCCGGGAAATTCACCCCTCCACTTT
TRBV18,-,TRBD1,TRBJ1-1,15,CASSPDRGRYTEAFF,TGTGCCAGCTCACCGGACAGGGGGCGGTACACTGAAGCTTTCTTT
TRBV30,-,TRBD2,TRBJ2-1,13,CAWSRSGIDEQFF,TGTGCCTGGAGTAGGAGCGGGATAGATGAGCAGTTCTTC
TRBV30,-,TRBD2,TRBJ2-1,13,CAGSGLAGVGQFF,TGTGCCGGATCGGGACTAGCGGGAGTCGGGCAGTTCTTC
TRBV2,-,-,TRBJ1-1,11,CASIMNTEAFF,TGTGCCAGCATTATGAACACTGAAGCTTTCTTT
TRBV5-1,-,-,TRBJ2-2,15,CASSPTRTFGGELFF,TGCGCCAGCAGCCCAACGAGAACCTTCGGCGGGGAGCTGTTTTTT
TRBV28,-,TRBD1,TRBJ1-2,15,CASSPGTGGYGGYTF,TGTGCCAGCAGTCCGGGGACAGGGGGCTACGGTGGCTACACCTTC
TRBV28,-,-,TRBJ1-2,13,CASSLSWQGGYTF,TGTGCCAGCAGTTTATCGTGGCAAGGTGGCTACACCTTC
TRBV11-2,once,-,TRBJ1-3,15,CASSPFGGPGNTIYF,TGTGCCAGCAGCCCCTTCGGTGGTCCTGGAAACACCATATATTTT
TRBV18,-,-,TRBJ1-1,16,CASSPRGQVMNTEAFF,TGTGCCAGCTCACCACGAGGACAAGTTATGAACACTGAAGCTTTCTTT
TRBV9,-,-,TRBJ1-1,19,CASSAWGGGPPPSYTEAFF,TGTGCCAGCAGCGCCTGGGGGGGAGGGCCCCCACCCTCGTACACTGAAGCTTTCTTT
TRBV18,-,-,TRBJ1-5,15,CASSPKGRVNQPQHF,TGTGCCAGCTCACCAAAGGGCAGGGTGAATCAGCCCCAGCATTTT
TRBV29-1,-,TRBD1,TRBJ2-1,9,CSIGTVQFF,TGCAGCATCGGGACAGTGCAGTTCTTC
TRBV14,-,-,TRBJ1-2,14,CASSQGRQVYGYTF,TGTGCCAGCAGCCAAGGAAGACAGGTCTATGGCTACACCTTC
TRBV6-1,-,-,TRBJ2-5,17,CASSEGKGSTFQETQYF,TGTGCCAGCAGTGAAGGAAAGGGAAGTACCTTCCAAGAGACCCAGTACTTC
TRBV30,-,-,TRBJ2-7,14,CAWSVSARSSEQYF,TGTGCCTGGAGTGTGTCAGCCCGGTCCAGCGAGCAGTACTTC
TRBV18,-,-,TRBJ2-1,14,CASSPREKYNEQFF,TGTGCCAGCTCACCCCGGGAAAAATACAATGAGCAGTTCTTC
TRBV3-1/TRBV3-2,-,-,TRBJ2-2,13,CASSQGAEGELFF,TGTGCCAGCAGCCAAGGGGCGGAGGGGGAGCTGTTTTTT
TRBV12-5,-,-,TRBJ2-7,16,CASGLVYAGWVYEQYF,TGTGCTAGTGGTTTGGTTTATGCCGGTTGGGTCTACGAGCAGTACTTC